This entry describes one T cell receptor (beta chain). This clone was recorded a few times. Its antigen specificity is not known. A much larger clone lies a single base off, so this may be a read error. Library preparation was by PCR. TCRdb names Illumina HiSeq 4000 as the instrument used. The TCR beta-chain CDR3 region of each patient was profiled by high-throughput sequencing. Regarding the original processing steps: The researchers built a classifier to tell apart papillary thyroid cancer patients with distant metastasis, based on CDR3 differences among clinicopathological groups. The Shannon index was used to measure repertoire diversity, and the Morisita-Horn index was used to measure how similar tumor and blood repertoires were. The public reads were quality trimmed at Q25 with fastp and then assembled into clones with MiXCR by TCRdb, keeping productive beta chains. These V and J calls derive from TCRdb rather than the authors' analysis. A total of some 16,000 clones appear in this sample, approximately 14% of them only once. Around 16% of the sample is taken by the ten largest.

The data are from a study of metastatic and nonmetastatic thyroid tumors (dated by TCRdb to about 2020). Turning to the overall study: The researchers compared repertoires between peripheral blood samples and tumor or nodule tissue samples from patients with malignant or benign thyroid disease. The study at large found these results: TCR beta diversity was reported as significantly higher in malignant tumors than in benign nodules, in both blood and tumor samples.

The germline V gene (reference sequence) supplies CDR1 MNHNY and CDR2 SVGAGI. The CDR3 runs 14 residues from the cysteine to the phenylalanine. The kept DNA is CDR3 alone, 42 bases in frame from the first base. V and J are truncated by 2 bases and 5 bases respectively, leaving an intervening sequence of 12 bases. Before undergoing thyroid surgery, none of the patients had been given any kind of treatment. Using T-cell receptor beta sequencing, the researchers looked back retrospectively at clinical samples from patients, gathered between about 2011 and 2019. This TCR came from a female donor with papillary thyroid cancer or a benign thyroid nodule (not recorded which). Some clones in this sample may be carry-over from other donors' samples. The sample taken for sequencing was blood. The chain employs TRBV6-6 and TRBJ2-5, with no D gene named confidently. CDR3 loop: CASSYPSDVETQYF. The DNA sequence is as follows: TGTGCCAGCAGTTACCCCTCGGACGTCGAGACCCAGTACTTC.